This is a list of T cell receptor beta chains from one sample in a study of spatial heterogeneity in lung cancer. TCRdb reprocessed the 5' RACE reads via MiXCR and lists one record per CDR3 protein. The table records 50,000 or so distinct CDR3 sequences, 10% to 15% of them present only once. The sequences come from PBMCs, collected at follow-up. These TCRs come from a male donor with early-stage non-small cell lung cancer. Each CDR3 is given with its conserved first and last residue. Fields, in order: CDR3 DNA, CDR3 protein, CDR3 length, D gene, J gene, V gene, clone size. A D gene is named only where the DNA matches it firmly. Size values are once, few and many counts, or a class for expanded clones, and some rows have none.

TGTGCCAGCAGCGACAGGGAGGGTCAGCCCCAGCATTTT,CASSDREGQPQHF,13,TRBD1,TRBJ1-5,TRBV27,many
TGTGCCAGCAGCTTACCGGTGACCGCAGATACGCAGTATTTT,CASSLPVTADTQYF,14,.,TRBJ2-3,TRBV7-2,many
TGTGCCAGCAGCTTATCCGGGGCCCGAAGGAATGAAAAACTGTTTTTT,CASSLSGARRNEKLFF,16,.,TRBJ1-4,TRBV7-9,.
TGTGCCAGCAGGGATACAGGGAGCTCTGGAAACACCATATATTTT,CASRDTGSSGNTIYF,15,.,TRBJ1-3,TRBV7-2,many
TGTGCCAGCAGCTTAGGAGCAAGCTCCTACGAGCAGTACTTC,CASSLGASSYEQYF,14,.,TRBJ2-7,TRBV7-9,.
TGCGCCAGCAGCCAAGATTTTACCGGGCTTAATGAAAAACTGTTTTTT,CASSQDFTGLNEKLFF,16,.,TRBJ1-4,TRBV4-1,.
TGTGCCAGCAGCCTAGCGGGAGGCGAATACAATGAGCAGTTCTTC,CASSLAGGEYNEQFF,15,TRBD2,TRBJ2-1,TRBV7-3,.
TGTGCCAGAAGGACAGGTAGCACAGATACGCAGTATTTT,CARRTGSTDTQYF,13,TRBD1,TRBJ2-3,TRBV5-4,many
TGTGCCAGCACAAGGACAGGCTCGAACACTGAAGCTTTCTTT,CASTRTGSNTEAFF,14,TRBD1,TRBJ1-1,TRBV2,many
TGTGCCAGCAGCCCGCGGGACAGGGCGTCCGGGGAGCTGTTTTTT,CASSPRDRASGELFF,15,TRBD1,TRBJ2-2,TRBV11-1,few
TGCAGTGCTAGAGAACTCGGGGGTTACAATCAGCCCCAGCATTTT,CSARELGGYNQPQHF,15,.,TRBJ1-5,TRBV20-1,.
TGTGCCAGCAGTATCCGTACAGATACGCAGTATTTT,CASSIRTDTQYF,12,.,TRBJ2-3,TRBV6-2/TRBV6-3,many
TGTGCCAGCAGTTTTCCTCAGGACTGGTCCTACGAGCAGTACTTC,CASSFPQDWSYEQYF,15,.,TRBJ2-7,TRBV6-2/TRBV6-3,few
TGTGCCAGCAGTTCGGGGGCACAGGGGGAGACCCAGTACTTC,CASSSGAQGETQYF,14,.,TRBJ2-5,TRBV12-3/TRBV12-4,.
TGCGCCAGCAGCCTAGCAGGGCGGGACACTGAAGCTTTCTTT,CASSLAGRDTEAFF,14,.,TRBJ1-1,TRBV5-1,.
TGTGCCAGCAGAACTCTAGCGGGGGGGCCGGATACGCAGTATTTT,CASRTLAGGPDTQYF,15,TRBD2,TRBJ2-3,TRBV5-6,few
TGCGCCAGCAGCCTAGGGGGACAGAGCACAGATACGCAGTATTTT,CASSLGGQSTDTQYF,15,TRBD1,TRBJ2-3,TRBV4-3,.
TGTGCCAGCAGCCCCCTCGGGGGGCCTACGGCCGGGGAGCTGTTTTTT,CASSPLGGPTAGELFF,16,.,TRBJ2-2,TRBV7-9,few
TGTGCCAGCAGCTTGACAAATTACAATGAGCAGTTCTTC,CASSLTNYNEQFF,13,.,TRBJ2-1,TRBV7-3,few
TGTGCCAGCAGCCAAGATCAGGGGGTGAGCTCGACCAAAAACATTCAGTACTTC,CASSQDQGVSSTKNIQYF,18,TRBD1,TRBJ2-4,TRBV4-2,many
TGTGCCAGCAGTTTCGACAACACCGGGGAGCTGTTTTTT,CASSFDNTGELFF,13,.,TRBJ2-2,TRBV12-3/TRBV12-4,few
TGTGCCATCAGTGACTTAGTGAGGGGGGCGCGCAATGAGCAGTTCTTC,CAISDLVRGARNEQFF,16,.,TRBJ2-1,TRBV10-3,.
TGTGCCAGCAGTTTTAACAGGGCAGATACGCAGTATTTT,CASSFNRADTQYF,13,.,TRBJ2-3,TRBV12-3/TRBV12-4,many
TGCAGTGCTATCGAAAGGGCCGGTATAGATACGCAGTATTTT,CSAIERAGIDTQYF,14,.,TRBJ2-3,TRBV20-1,many
TGCAGTGCTAGAGATGCACGGGAGGGCATATACGAGCAGTACTTC,CSARDAREGIYEQYF,15,TRBD2,TRBJ2-7,TRBV20-1,many
TGTGCCAGCAGTCCCAACGTTGGATACGAGCAGTACTTC,CASSPNVGYEQYF,13,.,TRBJ2-7,TRBV27,few
TGTGCCAGCAGTGGGAGCCTCTTTTTTGTCGATGAGCAGTTCTTC,CASSGSLFFVDEQFF,15,.,TRBJ2-1,TRBV6-2/TRBV6-3,many
TGTGCCAGCAGCACCCGGACAGGGGAGATTAATTCACCCCTCCACTTT,CASSTRTGEINSPLHF,16,TRBD1,TRBJ1-6,TRBV7-9,few
TGCGCCAGCAGCCCAGGGACTGACACCGGGGAGCTGTTTTTT,CASSPGTDTGELFF,14,.,TRBJ2-2,TRBV5-1,many
TGTGCCAGCAGCTACCCCAGGGGAGGGAGTTCCTATGGCTACACCTTC,CASSYPRGGSSYGYTF,16,.,TRBJ1-2,TRBV11-1,many
TGCAGTGCTAAAGCGGGGATCTTCCAAGAGACCCAGTACTTC,CSAKAGIFQETQYF,14,TRBD2,TRBJ2-5,TRBV20-1,many
TGTGCCAGCAGTTTTAGACGGAGCTCCTACGAGCAGTACTTC,CASSFRRSSYEQYF,14,.,TRBJ2-7,TRBV27,few
TGTGCCAGCAGTCCCGCGGGACTAGTTTTGGATACGCAGTATTTT,CASSPAGLVLDTQYF,15,TRBD2,TRBJ2-3,TRBV25-1,.
TGTGCCAGCAATATAAACAGGGGTAACACTGAAGCTTTCTTT,CASNINRGNTEAFF,14,TRBD1,TRBJ1-1,TRBV6-5,many
TGTGCCAGTAGTGCTTACAATGAGCAGTTCTTC,CASSAYNEQFF,11,.,TRBJ2-1,TRBV19,.